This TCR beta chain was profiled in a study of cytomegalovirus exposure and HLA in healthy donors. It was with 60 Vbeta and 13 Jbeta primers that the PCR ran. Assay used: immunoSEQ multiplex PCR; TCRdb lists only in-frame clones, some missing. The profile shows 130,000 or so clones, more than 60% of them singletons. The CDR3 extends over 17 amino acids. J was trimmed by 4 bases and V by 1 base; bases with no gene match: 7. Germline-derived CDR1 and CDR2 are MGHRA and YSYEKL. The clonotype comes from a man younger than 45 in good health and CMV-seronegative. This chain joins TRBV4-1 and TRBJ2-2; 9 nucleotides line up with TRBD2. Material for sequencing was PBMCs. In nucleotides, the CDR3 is TGCGCCAGCAGCCAAGTGGCTAGCGGGACCGGCACCGGGGAGCTGTTTTTT. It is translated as CASSQVASGTGTGELFF.